This T cell receptor beta chain was observed in a study of T cells in Graves' hyperthyroidism and ophthalmopathy. Per germline, CDR1 SEHNR and CDR2 FQNEAQ (reference sequence). CDR3 length: 21 residues. V shed 5 bases and J 0 bases; nucleotides not matched to a gene: 22. This clonotype was detected a few times. Amplified regions were TCR beta CDR3 sequences from RNA transcripts. The HTBI primer set drove a first-round RT-PCR of the TCR CDR3. TCRdb analysed the multiplex PCR reads with MiXCR anew, one entry per CDR3 protein. The data contain about 640,000 distinct CDR3 sequences, less than 25% of them singletons.

The rearrangement uses TRBV7-9 and TRBJ2-3; 8 bases agree with TRBD2. This TCR derives from a man aged 25-45 years with Graves' ophthalmopathy. The sample was blood. CDR3 in DNA: TGTGCCAGCAGCGAACCCGCCGGGGGGGGCGTGTGGGGCAGAAGCACAGATACGCAGTATTTT. It encodes CASSEPAGGGVWGRSTDTQYF.